This TCR beta chain was documented in a study of blood T cells in healthy people across ages. The study, taken as a whole, reports: Bulk PBMC profiling left naive and antigen-experienced comparisons inconclusive.

For this clonotype: The antigen is not known. The germline gene is not matched at one end of the junction; a read error may be the cause.

The CDR3 consists of 14 residues. The germline gives CDR1 SGDLS, CDR2 YYNGEE. For the second PCR, which ran for about 6 to 11 cycles, a sample-barcoded 5' primer and a J-beta primer mix were used. TCRdb itself ran the 5' RACE reads through MiXCR, one entry per CDR3 protein. The sample has roughly 700,000 distinct CDR3 sequences, 49% seen once. This sequence was found in an older woman in good health. This chain connects TRBV9 to TRBJ2-7; D might be TRBD1 (6 bases). Source material: blood. CDR3 DNA: TGTGTCAGCAGCGTAGGCAGGGGTCCCTACGAGCAGTACTTC. This sequence encodes CVSSVGRGPYEQYF.